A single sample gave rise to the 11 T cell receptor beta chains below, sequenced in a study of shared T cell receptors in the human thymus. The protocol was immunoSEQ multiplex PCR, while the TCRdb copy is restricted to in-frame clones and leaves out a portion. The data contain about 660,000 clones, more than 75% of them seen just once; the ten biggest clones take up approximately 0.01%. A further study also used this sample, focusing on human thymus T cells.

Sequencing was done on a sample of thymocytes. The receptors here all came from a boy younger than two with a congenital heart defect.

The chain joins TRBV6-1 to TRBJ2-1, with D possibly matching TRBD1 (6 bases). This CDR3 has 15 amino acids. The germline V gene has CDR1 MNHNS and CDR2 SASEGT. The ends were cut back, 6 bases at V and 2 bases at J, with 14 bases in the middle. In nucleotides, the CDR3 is TGTGCCAGCAGCTCCGGACAGCGGCCCTACAATGAGCAGTTCTTC. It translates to CASSSGQRPYNEQFF.

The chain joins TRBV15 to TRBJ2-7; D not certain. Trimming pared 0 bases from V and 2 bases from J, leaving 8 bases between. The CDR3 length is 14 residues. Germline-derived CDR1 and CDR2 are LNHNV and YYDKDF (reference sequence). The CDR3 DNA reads TGTGCCACCAGCAGAGACAACACGACCTACGAGCAGTACTTC. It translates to CATSRDNTTYEQYF.

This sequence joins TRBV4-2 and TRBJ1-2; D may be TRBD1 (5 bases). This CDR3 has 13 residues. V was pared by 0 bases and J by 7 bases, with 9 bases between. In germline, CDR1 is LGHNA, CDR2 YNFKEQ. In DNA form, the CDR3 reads TGTGCCAGCAGCCAAGACCGGGGGGGTGGCTACACCTTC. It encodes CASSQDRGGGYTF.

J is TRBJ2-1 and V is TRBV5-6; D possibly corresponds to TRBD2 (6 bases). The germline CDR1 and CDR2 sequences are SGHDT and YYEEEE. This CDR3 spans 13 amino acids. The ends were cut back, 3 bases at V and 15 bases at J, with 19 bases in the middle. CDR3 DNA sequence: TGTGCCAGCAGCTATGCGGGGACCCCCGTTAGGTTCTTC. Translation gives CASSYAGTPVRFF.

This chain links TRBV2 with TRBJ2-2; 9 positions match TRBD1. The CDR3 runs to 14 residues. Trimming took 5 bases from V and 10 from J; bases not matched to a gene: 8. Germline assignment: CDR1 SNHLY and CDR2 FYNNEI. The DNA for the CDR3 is TGTGCCAGCAGTCCCCGGACAGGGGCCGAGGAGCTGTTTTTT. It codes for CASSPRTGAEELFF.

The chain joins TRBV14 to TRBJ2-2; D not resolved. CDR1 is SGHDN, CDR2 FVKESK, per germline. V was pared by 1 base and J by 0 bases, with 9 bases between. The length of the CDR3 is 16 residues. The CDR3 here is CASSQVSLPNTGELFF. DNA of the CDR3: TGTGCCAGCAGCCAAGTTTCCCTTCCGAACACCGGGGAGCTGTTTTTT.

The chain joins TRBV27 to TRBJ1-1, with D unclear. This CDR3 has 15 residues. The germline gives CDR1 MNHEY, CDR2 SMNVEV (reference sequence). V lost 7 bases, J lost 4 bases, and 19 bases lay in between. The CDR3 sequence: CASNSPRSGGTEAFF. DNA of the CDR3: TGTGCCAGCAATTCTCCCCGGAGCGGCGGCACTGAAGCTTTCTTT.

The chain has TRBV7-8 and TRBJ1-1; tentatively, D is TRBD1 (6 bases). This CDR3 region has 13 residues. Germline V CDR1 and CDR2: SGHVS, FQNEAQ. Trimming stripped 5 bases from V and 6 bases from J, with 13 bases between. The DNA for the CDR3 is TGTGCCAGCAGCCCCGGGACAATCTCTGAAGCTTTCTTT. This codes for CASSPGTISEAFF.

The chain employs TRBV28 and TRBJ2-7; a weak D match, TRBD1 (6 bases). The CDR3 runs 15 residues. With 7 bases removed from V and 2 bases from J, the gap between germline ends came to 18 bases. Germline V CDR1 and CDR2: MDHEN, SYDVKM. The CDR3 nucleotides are TGTGCCAGCAAATCCACAGGGTCCCATACCTACGAGCAGTACTTC. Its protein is CASKSTGSHTYEQYF.

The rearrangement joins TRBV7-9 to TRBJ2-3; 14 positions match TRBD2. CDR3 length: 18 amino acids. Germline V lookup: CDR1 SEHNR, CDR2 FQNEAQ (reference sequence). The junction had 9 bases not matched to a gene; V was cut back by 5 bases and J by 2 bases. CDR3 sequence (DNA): TGTGCCAGCAGCCCCGGGACTAGCGGGAGTGGAGACACAGATACGCAGTATTTT. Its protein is CASSPGTSGSGDTDTQYF.

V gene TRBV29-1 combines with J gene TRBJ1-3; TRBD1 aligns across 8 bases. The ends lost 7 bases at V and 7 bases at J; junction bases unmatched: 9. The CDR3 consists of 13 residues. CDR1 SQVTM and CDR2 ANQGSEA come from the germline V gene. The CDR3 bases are TGCAGCGCCTCCCGACAGGGGAGGAACACCATATATTTT. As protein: CSASRQGRNTIYF.